This TCR beta chain was identified during a study of technical replicates of blood from a few donors. The CDR3 is 13 amino acids. The germline V gene has CDR1 SGHRS and CDR2 YFSETQ. Unmatched junction bases numbered 5, after V lost 0 bases and J lost 9 bases. The repertoire was sequenced with immunoSEQ multiplex PCR; TCRdb's copy has only in-frame clones and lacks some. The repertoire includes about 72,000 clones, around 95% of them detected once, and approximately 0.24% sits in the top ten. The rearrangement joins TRBV5-1 to TRBJ1-1; 7 bases align to TRBD1. The TCR originated in a human donor in good health. Specimen: T cells isolated from PBMCs. The CDR3 region has the DNA TGCGCCAGCAGCTTGGAGCTGGGACAGAAAGCTTTCTTT. Amino acid sequence: CASSLELGQKAFF.